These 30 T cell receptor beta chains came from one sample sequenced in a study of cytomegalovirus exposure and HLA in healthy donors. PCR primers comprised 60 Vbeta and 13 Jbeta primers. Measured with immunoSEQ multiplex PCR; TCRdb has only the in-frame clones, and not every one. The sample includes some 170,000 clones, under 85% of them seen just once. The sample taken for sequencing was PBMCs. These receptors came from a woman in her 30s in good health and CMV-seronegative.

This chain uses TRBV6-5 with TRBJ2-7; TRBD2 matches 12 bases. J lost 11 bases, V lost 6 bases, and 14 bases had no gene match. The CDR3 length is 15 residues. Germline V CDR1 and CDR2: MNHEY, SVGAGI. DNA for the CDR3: TGTGCCAGCAGGGACCCGAGACTAGCGGGAGTCTCGGAGTACTTC. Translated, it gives CASRDPRLAGVSEYF.

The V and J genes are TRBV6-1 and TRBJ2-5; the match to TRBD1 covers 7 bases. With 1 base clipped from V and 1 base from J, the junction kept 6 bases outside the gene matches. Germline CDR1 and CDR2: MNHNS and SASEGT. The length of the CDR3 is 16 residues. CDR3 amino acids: CASSEGLGTAQETQYF. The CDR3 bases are TGTGCCAGCAGTGAAGGGCTCGGGACAGCCCAAGAGACCCAGTACTTC.

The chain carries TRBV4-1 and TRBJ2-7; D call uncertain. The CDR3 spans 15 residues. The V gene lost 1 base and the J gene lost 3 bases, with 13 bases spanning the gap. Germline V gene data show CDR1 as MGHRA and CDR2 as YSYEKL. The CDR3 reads CASSQGSTYYYEQYF. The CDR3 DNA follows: TGCGCCAGCAGCCAAGGGAGTACCTACTACTACGAGCAGTACTTC.

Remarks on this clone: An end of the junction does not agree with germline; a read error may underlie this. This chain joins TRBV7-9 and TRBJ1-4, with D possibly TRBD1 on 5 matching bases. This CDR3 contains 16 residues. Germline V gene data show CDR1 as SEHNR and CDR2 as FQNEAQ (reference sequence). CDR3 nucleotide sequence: TGTTCCAGCAGCTTCACGGCAGGGAGGACTAATGAAAAACTGTTTTTT. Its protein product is CSSSFTAGRTNEKLFF.

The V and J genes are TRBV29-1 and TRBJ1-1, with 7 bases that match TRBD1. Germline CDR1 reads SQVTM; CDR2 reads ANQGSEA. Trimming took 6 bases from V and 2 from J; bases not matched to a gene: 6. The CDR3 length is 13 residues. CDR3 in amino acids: CSVLGTANTEAFF. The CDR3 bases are TGCAGCGTCCTTGGGACAGCCAACACTGAAGCTTTCTTT.

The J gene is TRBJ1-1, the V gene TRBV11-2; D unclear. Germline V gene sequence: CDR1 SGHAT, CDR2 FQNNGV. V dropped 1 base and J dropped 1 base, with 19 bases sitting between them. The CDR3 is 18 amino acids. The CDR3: CASSLAPGRMGRNTEAFF. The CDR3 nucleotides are TGTGCCAGCAGCTTAGCCCCCGGCAGGATGGGCAGGAACACTGAAGCTTTCTTT.

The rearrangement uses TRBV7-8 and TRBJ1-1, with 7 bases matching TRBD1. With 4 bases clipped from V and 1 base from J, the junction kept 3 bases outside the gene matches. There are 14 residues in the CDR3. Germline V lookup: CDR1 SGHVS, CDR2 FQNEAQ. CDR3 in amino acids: CASSSRDRNTEAFF. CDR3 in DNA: TGTGCCAGCAGCTCCCGGGACAGGAACACTGAAGCTTTCTTT.

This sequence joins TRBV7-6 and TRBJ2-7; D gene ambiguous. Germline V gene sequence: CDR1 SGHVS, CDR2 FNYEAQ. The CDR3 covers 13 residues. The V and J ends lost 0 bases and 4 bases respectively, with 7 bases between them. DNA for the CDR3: TGTGCCAGCAGCTTAGCCCACGCGTACGAGCAGTACTTC. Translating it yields CASSLAHAYEQYF.

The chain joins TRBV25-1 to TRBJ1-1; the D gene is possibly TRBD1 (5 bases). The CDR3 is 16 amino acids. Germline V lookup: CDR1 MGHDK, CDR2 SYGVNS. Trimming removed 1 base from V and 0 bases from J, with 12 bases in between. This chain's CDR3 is CASSESGGSVNTEAFF. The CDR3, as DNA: TGTGCCAGCAGTGAATCGGGGGGAAGCGTGAACACTGAAGCTTTCTTT. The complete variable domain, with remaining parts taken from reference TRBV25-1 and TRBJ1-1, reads EADIYQTPRYLVIGTGKKITLECSQTMGHDKMYWYQQDPGMELHLIHYSYGVNSTEKGDLSSESTVSRIRTEHFPLTLESARPSHTSQYLCASSESGGSVNTEAFFGQGTRLTVV.

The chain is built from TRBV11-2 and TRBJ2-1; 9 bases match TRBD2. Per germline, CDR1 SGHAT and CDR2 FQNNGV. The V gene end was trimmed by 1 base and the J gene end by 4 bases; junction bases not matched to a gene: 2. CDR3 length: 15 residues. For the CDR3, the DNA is TGTGCCAGCAGCTTAGGGCTAGCGGGGTACAATGAGCAGTTCTTC. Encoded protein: CASSLGLAGYNEQFF.

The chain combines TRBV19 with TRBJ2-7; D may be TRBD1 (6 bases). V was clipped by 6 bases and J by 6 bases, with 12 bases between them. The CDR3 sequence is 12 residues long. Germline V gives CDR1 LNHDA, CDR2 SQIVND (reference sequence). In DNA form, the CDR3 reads TGTGCCAGTAGAGGCCAGGGGCCCGAGCAGTACTTC. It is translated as CASRGQGPEQYF.

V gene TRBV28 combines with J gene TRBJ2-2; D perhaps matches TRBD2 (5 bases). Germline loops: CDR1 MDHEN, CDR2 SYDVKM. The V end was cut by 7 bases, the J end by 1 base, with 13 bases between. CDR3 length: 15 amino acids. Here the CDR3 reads CASNKGLLNTGELFF. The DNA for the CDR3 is TGTGCCAGCAATAAAGGACTCCTGAACACCGGGGAGCTGTTTTTT.

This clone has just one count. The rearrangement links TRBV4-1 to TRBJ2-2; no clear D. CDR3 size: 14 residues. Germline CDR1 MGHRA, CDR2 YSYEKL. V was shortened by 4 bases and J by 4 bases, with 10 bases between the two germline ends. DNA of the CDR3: TGCGCCAGCAGCCCATCCAGCGTCACCGGGGAGCTGTTTTTT. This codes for CASSPSSVTGELFF.

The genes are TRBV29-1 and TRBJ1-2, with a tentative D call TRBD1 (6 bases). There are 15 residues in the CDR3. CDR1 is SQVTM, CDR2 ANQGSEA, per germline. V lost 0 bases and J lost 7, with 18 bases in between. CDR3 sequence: CSVEDRGAGGFGYTF. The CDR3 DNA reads TGCAGCGTTGAAGACCGGGGGGCGGGGGGCTTTGGCTACACCTTC.

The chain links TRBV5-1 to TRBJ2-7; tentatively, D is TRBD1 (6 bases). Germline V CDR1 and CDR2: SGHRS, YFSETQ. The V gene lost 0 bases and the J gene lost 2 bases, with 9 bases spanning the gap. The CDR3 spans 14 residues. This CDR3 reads CASSLAGTPYEQYF. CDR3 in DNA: TGCGCCAGCAGCTTGGCCGGGACACCCTACGAGCAGTACTTC.

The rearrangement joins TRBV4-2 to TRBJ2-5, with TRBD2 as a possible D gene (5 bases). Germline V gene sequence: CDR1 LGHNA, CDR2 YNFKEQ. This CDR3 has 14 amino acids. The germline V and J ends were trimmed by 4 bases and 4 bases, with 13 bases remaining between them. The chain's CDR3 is CASSPREDGETQYF. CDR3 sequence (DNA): TGTGCCAGCAGCCCCCGGGAAGACGGAGAGACCCAGTACTTC.

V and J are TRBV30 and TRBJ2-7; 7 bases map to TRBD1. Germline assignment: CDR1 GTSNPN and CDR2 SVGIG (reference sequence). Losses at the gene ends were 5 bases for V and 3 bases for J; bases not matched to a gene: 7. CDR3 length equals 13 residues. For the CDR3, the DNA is TGTGCCTGGGCAACCGACAGGGACTACGAGCAGTACTTC. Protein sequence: CAWATDRDYEQYF. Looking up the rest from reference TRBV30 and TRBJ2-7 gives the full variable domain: SQTIHQWPATLVQPVGSPLSLECTVEGTSNPNLYWYRQAAGRGLQLLFYSVGIGQISSEVPQNLSASRPQDRQFILSSKKLLLSDSGFYLCAWATDRDYEQYFGPGTRLTVT.

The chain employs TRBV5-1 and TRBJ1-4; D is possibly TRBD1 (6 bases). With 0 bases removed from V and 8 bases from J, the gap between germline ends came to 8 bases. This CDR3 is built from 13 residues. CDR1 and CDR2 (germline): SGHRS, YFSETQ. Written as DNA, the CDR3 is TGCGCCAGCAGCTTGGATCAGGGGGAAAAACTGTTTTTT. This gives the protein CASSLDQGEKLFF.

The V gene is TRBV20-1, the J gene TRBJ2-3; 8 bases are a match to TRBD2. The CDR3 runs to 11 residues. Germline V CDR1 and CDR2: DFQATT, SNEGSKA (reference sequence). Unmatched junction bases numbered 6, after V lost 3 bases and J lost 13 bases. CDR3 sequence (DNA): TGCAGTGCTAGCGGGGGGGCGGGCAAGTATTTT. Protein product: CSASGGAGKYF.

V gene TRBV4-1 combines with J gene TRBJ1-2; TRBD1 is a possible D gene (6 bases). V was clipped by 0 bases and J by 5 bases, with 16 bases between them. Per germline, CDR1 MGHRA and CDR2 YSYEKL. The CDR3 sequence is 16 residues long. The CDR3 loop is CASSQDRSAGVYGYTF. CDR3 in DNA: TGCGCCAGCAGCCAAGATCGTTCCGCAGGGGTTTATGGCTACACCTTC.

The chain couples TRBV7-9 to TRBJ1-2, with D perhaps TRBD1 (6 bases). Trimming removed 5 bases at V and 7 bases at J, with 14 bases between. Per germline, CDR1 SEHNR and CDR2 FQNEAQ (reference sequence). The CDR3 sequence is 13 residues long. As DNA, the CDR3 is TGTGCCAGCAGCATACAGGGTGGGACTGGCTACACCTTC. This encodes CASSIQGGTGYTF. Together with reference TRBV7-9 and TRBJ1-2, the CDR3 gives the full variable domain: DTGVSQNPRHKITKRGQNVTFRCDPISEHNRLYWYRQTLGQGPEFLTYFQNEAQLEKSRLLSDRFSAERPKGSFSTLEIQRTEQGDSAMYLCASSIQGGTGYTFGSGTRLTVV.

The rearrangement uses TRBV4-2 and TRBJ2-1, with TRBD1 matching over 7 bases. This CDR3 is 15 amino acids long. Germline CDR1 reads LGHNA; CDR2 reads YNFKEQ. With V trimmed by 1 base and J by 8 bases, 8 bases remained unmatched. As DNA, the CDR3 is TGTGCCAGCAGCCAAGCCGGAGGACAGGATCATGAGCAGTTCTTC. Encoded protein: CASSQAGGQDHEQFF.

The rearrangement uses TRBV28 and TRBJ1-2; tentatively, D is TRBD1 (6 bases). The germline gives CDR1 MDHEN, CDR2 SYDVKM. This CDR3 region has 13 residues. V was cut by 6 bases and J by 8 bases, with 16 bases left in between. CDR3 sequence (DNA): TGTGCCAGCAGGGGGAAGGGGGGGCGAGGCTACACCTTC. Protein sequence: CASRGKGGRGYTF.

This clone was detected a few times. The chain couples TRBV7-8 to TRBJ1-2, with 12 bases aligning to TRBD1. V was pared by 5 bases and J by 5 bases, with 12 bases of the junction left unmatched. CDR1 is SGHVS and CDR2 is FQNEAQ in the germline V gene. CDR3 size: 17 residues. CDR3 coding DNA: TGTGCCAGCAGCCCCAAACCGGGACAGGGGGCGCGGTATGGCTACACCTTC. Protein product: CASSPKPGQGARYGYTF.

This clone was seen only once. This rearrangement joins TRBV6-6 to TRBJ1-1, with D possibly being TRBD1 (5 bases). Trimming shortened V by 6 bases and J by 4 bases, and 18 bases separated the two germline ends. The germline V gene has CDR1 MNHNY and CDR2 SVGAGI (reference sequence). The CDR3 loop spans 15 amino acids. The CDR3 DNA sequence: TGTGCCAGCAGCCCAAGACAGACCCTGAGCACTGAAGCTTTCTTT. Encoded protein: CASSPRQTLSTEAFF.

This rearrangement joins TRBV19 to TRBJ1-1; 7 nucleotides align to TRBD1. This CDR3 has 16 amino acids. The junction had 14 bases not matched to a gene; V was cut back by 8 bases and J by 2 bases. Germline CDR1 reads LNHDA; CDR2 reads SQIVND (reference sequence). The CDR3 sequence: CASSTFSGTVNTEAFF. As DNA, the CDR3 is TGTGCCAGTTCTACCTTCTCCGGGACAGTAAACACTGAAGCTTTCTTT. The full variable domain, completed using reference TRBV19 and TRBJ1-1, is DGGITQSPKYLFRKEGQNVTLSCEQNLNHDAMYWYRQDPGQGLRLIYYSQIVNDFQKGDIAEGYSVSREKKESFPLTVTSAQKNPTAFYLCASSTFSGTVNTEAFFGQGTRLTVV.

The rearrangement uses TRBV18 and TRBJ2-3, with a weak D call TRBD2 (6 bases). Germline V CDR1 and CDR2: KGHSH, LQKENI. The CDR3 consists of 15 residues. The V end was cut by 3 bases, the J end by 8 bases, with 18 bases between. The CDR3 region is CASSPPTSSRGTQYF. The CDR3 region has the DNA TGTGCCAGCTCACCTCCGACTAGTTCGAGGGGTACGCAGTATTTT.

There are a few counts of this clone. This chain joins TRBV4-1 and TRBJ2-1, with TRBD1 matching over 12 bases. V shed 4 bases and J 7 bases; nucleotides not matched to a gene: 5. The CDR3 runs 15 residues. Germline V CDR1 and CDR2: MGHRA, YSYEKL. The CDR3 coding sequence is TGCGCCAGCAGCCCGGGACAGGGGGCAATAAATGAGCAGTTCTTC. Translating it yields CASSPGQGAINEQFF.

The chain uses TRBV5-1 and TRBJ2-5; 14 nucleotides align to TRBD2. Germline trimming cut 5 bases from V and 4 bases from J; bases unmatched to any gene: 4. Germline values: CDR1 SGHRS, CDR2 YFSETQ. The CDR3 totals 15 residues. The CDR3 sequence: CASSLGTSGGETQYF. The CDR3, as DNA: TGCGCCAGCAGTCTCGGGACTAGCGGGGGAGAGACCCAGTACTTC. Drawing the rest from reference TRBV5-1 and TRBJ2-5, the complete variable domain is KAGVTQTPRYLIKTRGQQVTLSCSPISGHRSVSWYQQTPGQGLQFLFEYFSETQRNKGNFPGRFSGRQFSNSRSEMNVSTLELGDSALYLCASSLGTSGGETQYFGPGTRLLVL.

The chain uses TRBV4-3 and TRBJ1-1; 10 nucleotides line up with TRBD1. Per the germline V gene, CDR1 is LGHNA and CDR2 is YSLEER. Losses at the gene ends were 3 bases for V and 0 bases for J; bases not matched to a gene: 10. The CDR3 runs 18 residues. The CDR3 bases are TGCGCCAGCAGCCAGGTGGGACCGGGACAGGGGATGAACACTGAAGCTTTCTTT. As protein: CASSQVGPGQGMNTEAFF.